These T cell receptor beta chains were read from a single sample in a study of T cell changes during pregnancy in multiple sclerosis. Sequenced by immunoSEQ multiplex PCR; TCRdb stores in-frame clones only, minus some. The data show under 80,000 clones, around 94% seen once. The sequenced sample was peripheral blood, obtained in the third trimester of pregnancy. Source of these receptors: a female donor with multiple sclerosis, enrolled in a pregnancy study. Each CDR3 is given without its conserved first and last residue.

J gene: TRBJ2-5; V gene: TRBV27; CDR3 protein: ASSLWGGQETQY
J gene: TRBJ1-3; V gene: TRBV6-5; CDR3 protein: ASSPDRAGNTIY
J gene: TRBJ1-1; V gene: TRBV5-6; CDR3 protein: ASSLGPREAEAF
J gene: TRBJ1-2; V gene: TRBV9; CDR3 protein: ASSPRGGSYGYT
J gene: TRBJ2-5; V gene: TRBV19; CDR3 protein: ASSTALNPGGETQY
J gene: TRBJ1-6; V gene: TRBV27; CDR3 protein: ASSRRQESSYNSPLH
J gene: TRBJ1-1; V gene: TRBV5-6; CDR3 protein: ASSSRTGGGYTEAF
J gene: TRBJ2-3; V gene: TRBV9; CDR3 protein: ASSVARAGGTDTQY
J gene: TRBJ1-1; V gene: TRBV7-2; CDR3 protein: ASRLSDRSNTEAF
J gene: TRBJ2-7; V gene: TRBV7-9; CDR3 protein: ASSLRDRSYEQY
J gene: TRBJ2-1; V gene: TRBV7-9; CDR3 protein: ASSPRQGGHNEQF
J gene: TRBJ2-5; V gene: TRBV7-2; CDR3 protein: ASSHAPLAGGSKTQY
J gene: TRBJ2-7; V gene: TRBV27; CDR3 protein: ASSFLGGRSYEQY
J gene: TRBJ1-2; V gene: TRBV2; CDR3 protein: ASSANRDGYT
J gene: TRBJ1-2; V gene: TRBV9; CDR3 protein: ASSPPGRVGGYT
J gene: TRBJ2-3; V gene: TRBV9; CDR3 protein: ASSVGVSTQAARTQY
J gene: TRBJ1-1; V gene: TRBV2; CDR3 protein: ASSLDRNTEAF
J gene: TRBJ1-2; V gene: TRBV6-5; CDR3 protein: ASGTAGGYT
J gene: TRBJ2-3; V gene: TRBV2; CDR3 protein: ASRALAGVLTDTQY
J gene: TRBJ2-7; V gene: TRBV4-3; CDR3 protein: ASSQEWTGSYEQY
J gene: TRBJ2-7; V gene: TRBV5-4; CDR3 protein: ASSDMQSYEQY
J gene: TRBJ2-1; V gene: TRBV6-1; CDR3 protein: ASSEESGFYNEQF
J gene: TRBJ2-1; V gene: TRBV11-3; CDR3 protein: ASSLVGTGREQF
J gene: TRBJ1-5; V gene: TRBV6-4; CDR3 protein: ASSEDEGAGQPQH
J gene: TRBJ2-2; V gene: TRBV27; CDR3 protein: ASSPTGFTGELF
J gene: TRBJ2-7; V gene: TRBV13; CDR3 protein: ASSLPAAGLPYEQY
J gene: TRBJ1-6; V gene: TRBV19; CDR3 protein: ASSIGTANSPLH
J gene: TRBJ2-7; V gene: TRBV5-6; CDR3 protein: ASSPLGGQGTSEQY
J gene: TRBJ1-2; V gene: TRBV4-3; CDR3 protein: ASSQDLRAGVEGYT
J gene: TRBJ2-3; V gene: TRBV7-2; CDR3 protein: ASQGWGADTQY
J gene: TRBJ2-5; V gene: TRBV9; CDR3 protein: ASSPLGVASETQY
J gene: TRBJ1-5; V gene: TRBV5-5; CDR3 protein: ASSLPGQGDLNQPQH
J gene: TRBJ2-5; V gene: TRBV12-5; CDR3 protein: ASGPGQGVGHRETQY
J gene: TRBJ2-1; V gene: TRBV9; CDR3 protein: ASSVALAFYNEQF
J gene: TRBJ1-2; V gene: TRBV15; CDR3 protein: ATSGRGGYT
J gene: TRBJ1-5; V gene: TRBV6-1; CDR3 protein: ASRDRVNQPQH
J gene: TRBJ1-1; V gene: TRBV7-9; CDR3 protein: ASVWTSGGTEAF
J gene: TRBJ2-5; V gene: TRBV18; CDR3 protein: ASSSDSQETQY
J gene: TRBJ2-3; V gene: TRBV4-1; CDR3 protein: ASSQELAGAQGSTDTQY
J gene: TRBJ2-2; V gene: TRBV7-2; CDR3 protein: ASSFPTGSGSGELF
J gene: TRBJ1-6; V gene: TRBV9; CDR3 protein: ASSQTGGPLH
J gene: TRBJ1-2; V gene: TRBV6-1; CDR3 protein: ASRSSYGYT
J gene: TRBJ1-5; V gene: TRBV15; CDR3 protein: ATSSRGFDQPQH
J gene: TRBJ1-6; V gene: TRBV6-4; CDR3 protein: ASRQGLNSPLH
J gene: TRBJ2-7; V gene: TRBV19; CDR3 protein: ASSARTGGLFYEQY
J gene: TRBJ1-1; V gene: TRBV9; CDR3 protein: ASSVGNRWNTEAF
J gene: TRBJ1-2; V gene: TRBV19; CDR3 protein: ASTLVGGTNYGYT
J gene: TRBJ1-1; V gene: TRBV9; CDR3 protein: ASSTLPGGGGAEAF
J gene: TRBJ1-5; V gene: TRBV6-6; CDR3 protein: ASSYQGTGSNQPQH
J gene: TRBJ2-7; V gene: TRBV29-1; CDR3 protein: SVEDRGTSGGRAYEQY
J gene: TRBJ1-5; V gene: TRBV19; CDR3 protein: ASSMPGLQPQH
J gene: TRBJ1-6; V gene: TRBV6-5; CDR3 protein: ASSYPRDIYNSPLH
J gene: TRBJ2-2; V gene: TRBV7-2; CDR3 protein: ASSLALADTGELF
J gene: TRBJ1-5; V gene: TRBV7-9; CDR3 protein: ASSAAGGNQPQH
J gene: TRBJ1-4; V gene: TRBV9; CDR3 protein: ASSAGGGATNEKLF
J gene: TRBJ1-5; V gene: TRBV6-5; CDR3 protein: ASSPGGINQPQH
J gene: TRBJ1-3; V gene: TRBV30; CDR3 protein: AWNAGGNTIY
J gene: TRBJ1-2; V gene: TRBV11-1; CDR3 protein: ASSPQQGGYGYT
J gene: TRBJ1-1; V gene: TRBV5-1; CDR3 protein: ASSSGSGTEAF
J gene: TRBJ2-2; V gene: TRBV5-4; CDR3 protein: ASSLDNVFTGELF